This TCR beta chain was sequenced during a study of CD8 T cells in ankylosing spondylitis. TCRdb reanalysed the 5' RACE reads using MiXCR and keeps one entry per CDR3 protein. Here the sample spans about 250,000 distinct CDR3 sequences, approximately 30% being singletons. CDR1 is SGDLS and CDR2 is YYNGEE in the germline V gene. The V end lost 3 bases, the J end lost 2 bases, and 13 bases lay between the germline ends. The CDR3 runs to 15 residues. Sequencing was carried out using blood, either unsorted or a sorted T cell fraction (not recorded which). The chain links TRBV9 to TRBJ2-3, with D perhaps matching TRBD1 or TRBD2 (5 bases each). The sequence came from a male donor with ankylosing spondylitis or in good health (not recorded which). The CDR3 region is CASSGSPGTTDTQYF. Here the CDR3 DNA reads TGTGCCAGCAGCGGGTCCCCCGGGACCACAGATACGCAGTATTTT.